Sequencing of this T cell receptor (beta chain) was carried out in a study of tumor-infiltrating lymphocytes in primary liver carcinoma. In regard to this clonotype: Sequence at one end of the junction differs from germline and may be a read error.

The CDR3 runs 12 residues. The germline CDR1 and CDR2 sequences are MNHEY and SVGEGT. With approximately 470 ng total RNA as template and a constant-region primer, TCR beta cDNA was made. Slightly modified ARM-PCR with three nested multiplex PCR rounds yielded TCR beta libraries. Rounds one and two of PCR, each of roughly 10 cycles, were primed with TRBV1-TRBV30 forward primers and a C-beta reverse primer. One entry per CDR3 protein, called by TCRdb with MiXCR from the multiplex PCR reads. The sample holds 320,000 or so distinct CDR3 sequences, less than 75% seen once. Germline DNA was also extracted, and blood RNA derived from unsorted whole blood.

The clonotype was recovered from a man in his forties or fifties with primary liver carcinoma and hepatitis B virus infection. The chain couples TRBV6-2 or TRBV6-3 to TRBJ1-2; no reliable D call. The sequenced sample was peripheral blood. CDR3 in DNA: TGTGCCAGCAGAGCGAGTGGCTATGGCTACACTTTC. Protein product: CASRASGYGYTF.